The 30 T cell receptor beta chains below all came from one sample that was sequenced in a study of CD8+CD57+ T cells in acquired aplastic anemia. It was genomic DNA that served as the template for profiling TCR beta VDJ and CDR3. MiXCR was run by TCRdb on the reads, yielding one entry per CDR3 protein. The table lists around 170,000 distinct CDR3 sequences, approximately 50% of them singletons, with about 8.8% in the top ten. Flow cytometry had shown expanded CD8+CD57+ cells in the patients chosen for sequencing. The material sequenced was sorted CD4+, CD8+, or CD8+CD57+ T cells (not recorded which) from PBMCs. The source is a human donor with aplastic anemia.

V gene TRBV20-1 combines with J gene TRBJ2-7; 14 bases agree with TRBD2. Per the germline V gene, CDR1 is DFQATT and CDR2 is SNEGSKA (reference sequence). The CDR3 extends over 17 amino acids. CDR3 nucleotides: TGCAGCATTGCCGGGACTAGCGGGAGATTTAGCTCCTACGAGCAGTACTTC. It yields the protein CSIAGTSGRFSSYEQYF.

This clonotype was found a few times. CDR3 nucleotide sequence: TGCAGTGCTAGGACAGGAGCGGCGGGAGGGCCAACAGATACGCAGTATTTT. Translating it yields CSARTGAAGGPTDTQYF. This chain connects TRBV20-1 to TRBJ2-3; TRBD2 agrees at 9 bases. From germline, CDR1 is DFQATT and CDR2 SNEGSKA (reference sequence). V gave up 3 bases and J gave up 3 bases; unmatched junction bases: 13. CDR3 length equals 17 residues.

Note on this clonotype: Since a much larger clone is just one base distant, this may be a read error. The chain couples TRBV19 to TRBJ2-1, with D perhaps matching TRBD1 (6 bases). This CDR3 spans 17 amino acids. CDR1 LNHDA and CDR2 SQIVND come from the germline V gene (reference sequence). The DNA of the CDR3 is TGTGCCAGTAGCCGAGGCGCAGGGGCTCTCTCCTACAATGAGCAGATCTTC. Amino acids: CASSRGAGALSYNEQIF.

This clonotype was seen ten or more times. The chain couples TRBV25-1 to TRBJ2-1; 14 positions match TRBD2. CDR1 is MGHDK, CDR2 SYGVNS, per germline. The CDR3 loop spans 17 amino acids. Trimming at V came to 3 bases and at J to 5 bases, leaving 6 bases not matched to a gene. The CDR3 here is CASSDLWGLAGDNEQFF. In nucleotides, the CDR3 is TGTGCCAGCAGTGATCTTTGGGGACTAGCGGGAGACAATGAGCAGTTCTTC. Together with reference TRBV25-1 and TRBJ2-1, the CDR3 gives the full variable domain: EADIYQTPRYLVIGTGKKITLECSQTMGHDKMYWYQQDPGMELHLIHYSYGVNSTEKGDLSSESTVSRIRTEHFPLTLESARPSHTSQYLCASSDLWGLAGDNEQFFGPGTRLTVL.

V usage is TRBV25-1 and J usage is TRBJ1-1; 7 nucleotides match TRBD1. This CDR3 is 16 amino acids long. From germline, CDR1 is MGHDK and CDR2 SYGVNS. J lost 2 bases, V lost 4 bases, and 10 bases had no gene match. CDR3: CASSARGRTGNTEAFF. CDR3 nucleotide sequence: TGTGCCAGCAGTGCTAGAGGAAGGACAGGTAACACTGAAGCTTTCTTT.

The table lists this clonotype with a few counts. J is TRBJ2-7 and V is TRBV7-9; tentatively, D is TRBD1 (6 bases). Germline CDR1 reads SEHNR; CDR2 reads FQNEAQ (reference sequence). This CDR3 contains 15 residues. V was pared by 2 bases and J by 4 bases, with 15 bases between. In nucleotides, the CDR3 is TGTGCCAGCAGCTTACGGGCGGAAACAGGGTACGAGCAGTACTTC. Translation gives CASSLRAETGYEQYF.

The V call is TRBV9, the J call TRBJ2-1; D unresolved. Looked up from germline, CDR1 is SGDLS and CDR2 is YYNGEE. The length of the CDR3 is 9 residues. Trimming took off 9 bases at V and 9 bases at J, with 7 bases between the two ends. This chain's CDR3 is CATSTEQFF. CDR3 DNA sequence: TGTGCCACTAGTACTGAGCAGTTCTTC.

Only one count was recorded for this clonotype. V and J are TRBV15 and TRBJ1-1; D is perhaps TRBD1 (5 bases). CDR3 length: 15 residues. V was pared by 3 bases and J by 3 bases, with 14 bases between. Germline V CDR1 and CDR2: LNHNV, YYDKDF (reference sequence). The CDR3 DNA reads TGTGCCACCAGCAGGGGACCATCGACCGACACTGAAGCTTTCTTT. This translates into CATSRGPSTDTEAFF.

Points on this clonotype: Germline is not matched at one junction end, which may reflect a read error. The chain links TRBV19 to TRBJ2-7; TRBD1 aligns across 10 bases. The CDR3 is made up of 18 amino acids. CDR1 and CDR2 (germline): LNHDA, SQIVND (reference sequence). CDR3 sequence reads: CASSTSVWGQGFSYDQYF. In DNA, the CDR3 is TGTGCCAGTAGTACCTCTGTATGGGGACAGGGGTTCTCCTACGATCAGTACTTC.

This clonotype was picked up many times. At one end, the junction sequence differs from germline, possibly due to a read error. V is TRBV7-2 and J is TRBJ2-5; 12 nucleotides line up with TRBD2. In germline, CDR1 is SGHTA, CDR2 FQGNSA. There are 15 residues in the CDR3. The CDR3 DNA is TGCGCCAGCAGCCTTGGACTAGCGGGACAAGAGACCCAGTACTTC. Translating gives CASSLGLAGQETQYF.

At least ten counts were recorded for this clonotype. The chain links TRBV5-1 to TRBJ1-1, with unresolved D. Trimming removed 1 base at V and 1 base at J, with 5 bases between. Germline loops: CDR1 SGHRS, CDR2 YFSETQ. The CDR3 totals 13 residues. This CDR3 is CASSLYSNTEAFF. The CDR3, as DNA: TGCGCCAGCAGCTTGTATTCGAACACTGAAGCTTTCTTT.

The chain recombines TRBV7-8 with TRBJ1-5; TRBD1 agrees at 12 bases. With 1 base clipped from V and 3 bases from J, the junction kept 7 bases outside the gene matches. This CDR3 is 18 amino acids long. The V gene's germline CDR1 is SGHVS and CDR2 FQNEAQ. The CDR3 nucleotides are TGTGCCAGCAGCTTAGTAGGGACAGGGGGCGACGCCAATCAGCCCCAGCATTTT. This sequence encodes CASSLVGTGGDANQPQHF.

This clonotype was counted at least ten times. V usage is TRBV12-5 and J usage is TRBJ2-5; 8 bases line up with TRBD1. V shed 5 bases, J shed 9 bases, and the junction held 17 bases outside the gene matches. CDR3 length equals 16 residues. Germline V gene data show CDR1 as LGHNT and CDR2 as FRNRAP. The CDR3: CASGGGTGGYPRAQYF. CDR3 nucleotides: TGTGCTAGTGGTGGGGGGACAGGCGGATATCCTAGGGCCCAGTACTTC.

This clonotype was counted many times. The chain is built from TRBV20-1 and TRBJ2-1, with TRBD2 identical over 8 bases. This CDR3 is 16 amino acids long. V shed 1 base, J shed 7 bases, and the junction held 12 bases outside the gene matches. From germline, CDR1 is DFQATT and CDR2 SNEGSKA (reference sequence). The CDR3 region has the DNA TGCAGTGCTAGAGGATTTAGCGGGACCCTTTTGAATGAGCAGTTCTTC. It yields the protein CSARGFSGTLLNEQFF.

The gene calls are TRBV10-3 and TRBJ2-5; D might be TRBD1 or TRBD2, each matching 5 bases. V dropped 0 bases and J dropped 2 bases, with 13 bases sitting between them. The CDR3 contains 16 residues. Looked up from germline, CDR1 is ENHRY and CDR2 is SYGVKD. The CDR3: CAISESTGRSQETQYF. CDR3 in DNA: TGTGCCATCAGTGAGTCGACGGGACGGTCGCAAGAGACCCAGTACTTC.

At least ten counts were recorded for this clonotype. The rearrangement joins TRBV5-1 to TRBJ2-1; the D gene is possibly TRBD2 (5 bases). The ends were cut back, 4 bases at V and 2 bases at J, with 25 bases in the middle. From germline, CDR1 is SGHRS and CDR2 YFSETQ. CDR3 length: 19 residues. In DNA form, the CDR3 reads TGCGCCAGCAGCCGAGCGAGAGATAGCGTCAATGCGGCCTACAATGAGCAGTTCTTC. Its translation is CASSRARDSVNAAYNEQFF. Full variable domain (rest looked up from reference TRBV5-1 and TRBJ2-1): KAGVTQTPRYLIKTRGQQVTLSCSPISGHRSVSWYQQTPGQGLQFLFEYFSETQRNKGNFPGRFSGRQFSNSRSEMNVSTLELGDSALYLCASSRARDSVNAAYNEQFFGPGTRLTVL.

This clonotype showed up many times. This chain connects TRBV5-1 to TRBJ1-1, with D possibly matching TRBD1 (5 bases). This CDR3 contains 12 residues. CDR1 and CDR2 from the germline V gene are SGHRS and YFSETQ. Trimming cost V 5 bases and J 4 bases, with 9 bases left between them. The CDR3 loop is CASRWGSTEAFF. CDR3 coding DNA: TGCGCCAGCAGGTGGGGGAGCACTGAAGCTTTCTTT.

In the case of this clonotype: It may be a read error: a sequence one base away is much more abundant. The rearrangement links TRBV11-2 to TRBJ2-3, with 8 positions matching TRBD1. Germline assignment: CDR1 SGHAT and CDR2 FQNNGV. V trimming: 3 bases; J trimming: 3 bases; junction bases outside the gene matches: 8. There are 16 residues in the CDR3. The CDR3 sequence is CASSLKAGQATDTQYF. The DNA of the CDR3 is TGTGCCAGCAGCTTGAAGGCGGGACAGGCGACAGATACGCAGTATTTT.

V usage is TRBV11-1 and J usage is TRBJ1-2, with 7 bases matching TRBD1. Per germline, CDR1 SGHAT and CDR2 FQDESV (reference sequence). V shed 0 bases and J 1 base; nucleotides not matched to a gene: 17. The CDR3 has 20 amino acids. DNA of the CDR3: TGTGCCAGCAGCTTAGCGCGTAGGTGGGCAGGGGGTGTAGATAACTATGGCTACACCTTC. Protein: CASSLARRWAGGVDNYGYTF.

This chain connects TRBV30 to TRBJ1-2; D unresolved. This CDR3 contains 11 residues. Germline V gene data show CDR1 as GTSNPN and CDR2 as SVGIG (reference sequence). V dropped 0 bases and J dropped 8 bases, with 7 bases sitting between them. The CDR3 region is CAWSVGAGYTF. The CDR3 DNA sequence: TGTGCCTGGAGTGTGGGCGCCGGCTACACCTTC.

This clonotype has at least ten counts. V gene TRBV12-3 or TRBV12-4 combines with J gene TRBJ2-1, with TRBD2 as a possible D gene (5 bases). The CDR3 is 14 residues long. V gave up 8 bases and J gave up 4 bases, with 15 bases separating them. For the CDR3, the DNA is TGTGCCAGCGGAAGGAGTTCGGGGTACAATGAGCAGTTCTTC. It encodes CASGRSSGYNEQFF.

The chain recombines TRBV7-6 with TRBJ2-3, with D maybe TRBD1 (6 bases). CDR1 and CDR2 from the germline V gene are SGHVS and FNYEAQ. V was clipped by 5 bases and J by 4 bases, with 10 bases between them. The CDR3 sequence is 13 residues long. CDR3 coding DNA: TGTGCCAGCAGCCCGAACAGGGCAGATACGCAGTATTTT. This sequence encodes CASSPNRADTQYF.

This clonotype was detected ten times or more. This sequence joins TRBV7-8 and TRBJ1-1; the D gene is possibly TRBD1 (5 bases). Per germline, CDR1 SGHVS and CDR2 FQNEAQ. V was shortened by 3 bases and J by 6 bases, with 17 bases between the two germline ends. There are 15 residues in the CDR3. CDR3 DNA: TGTGCCAGCAGCTTTTCCTTGGGGGGTGGGGCTGAAGCTTTCTTT. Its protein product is CASSFSLGGGAEAFF.

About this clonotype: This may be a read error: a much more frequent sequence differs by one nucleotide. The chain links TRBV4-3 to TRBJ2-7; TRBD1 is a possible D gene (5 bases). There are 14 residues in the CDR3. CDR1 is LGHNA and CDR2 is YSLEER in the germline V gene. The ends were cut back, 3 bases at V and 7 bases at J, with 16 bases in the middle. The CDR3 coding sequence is TGCGCCAGCAGCCAGCAAGTCTTGGGGCGGGAGCAGTACTTC. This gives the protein CASSQQVLGREQYF.

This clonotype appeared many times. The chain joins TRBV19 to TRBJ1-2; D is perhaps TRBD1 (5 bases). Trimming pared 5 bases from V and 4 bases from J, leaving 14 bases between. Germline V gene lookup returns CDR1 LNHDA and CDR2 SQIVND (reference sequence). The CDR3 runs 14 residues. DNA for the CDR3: TGTGCCAGTAGTCGGAGACAGTCCCCCTATGGCTACACCTTC. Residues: CASSRRQSPYGYTF.

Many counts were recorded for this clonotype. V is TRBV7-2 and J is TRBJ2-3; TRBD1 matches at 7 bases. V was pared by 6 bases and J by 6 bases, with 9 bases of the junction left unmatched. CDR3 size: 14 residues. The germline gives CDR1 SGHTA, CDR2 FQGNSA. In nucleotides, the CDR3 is TGTGCCAGCAGGCACCACACAGGGGCCGATACGCAGTATTTT. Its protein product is CASRHHTGADTQYF. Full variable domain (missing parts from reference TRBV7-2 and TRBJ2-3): GAGVSQSPSNKVTEKGKDVELRCDPISGHTALYWYRQSLGQGLEFLIYFQGNSAPDKSGLPSDRFSAERTGGSVSTLTIQRTQQEDSAVYLCASRHHTGADTQYFGPGTRLTVL.

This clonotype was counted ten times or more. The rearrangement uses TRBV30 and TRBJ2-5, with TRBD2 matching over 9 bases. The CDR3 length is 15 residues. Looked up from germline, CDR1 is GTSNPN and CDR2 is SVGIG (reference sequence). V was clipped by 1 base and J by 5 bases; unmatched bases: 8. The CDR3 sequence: CAWSGREGSEETQYF. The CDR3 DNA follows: TGTGCCTGGAGTGGGCGGGAGGGCAGTGAGGAGACCCAGTACTTC.

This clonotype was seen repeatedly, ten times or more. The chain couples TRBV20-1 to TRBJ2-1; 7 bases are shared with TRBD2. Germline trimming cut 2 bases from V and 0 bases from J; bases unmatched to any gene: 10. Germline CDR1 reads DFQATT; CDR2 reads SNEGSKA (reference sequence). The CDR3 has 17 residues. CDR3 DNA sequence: TGCAGTGCTAGAATGTCCAGCGGGATAAGCTCCTACAATGAGCAGTTCTTC. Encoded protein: CSARMSSGISSYNEQFF.

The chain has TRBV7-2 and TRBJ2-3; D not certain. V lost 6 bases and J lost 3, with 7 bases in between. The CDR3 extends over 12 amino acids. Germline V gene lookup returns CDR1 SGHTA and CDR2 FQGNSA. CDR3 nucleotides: TGTGCCAGCAGTTACATTACAGATACGCAGTATTTT. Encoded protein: CASSYITDTQYF.

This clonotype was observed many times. The CDR3 region has the DNA TGTGCCAGCAGCCCGACAGGGGGCCACACAGATACGCAGTATTTT. Amino acid sequence: CASSPTGGHTDTQYF. The chain has TRBV2 and TRBJ2-3, with TRBD1 matching over 10 bases. This CDR3 has 15 residues. CDR1 is SNHLY, CDR2 FYNNEI, per germline. The V gene end was trimmed by 6 bases and the J gene end by 2 bases; junction bases not matched to a gene: 5.